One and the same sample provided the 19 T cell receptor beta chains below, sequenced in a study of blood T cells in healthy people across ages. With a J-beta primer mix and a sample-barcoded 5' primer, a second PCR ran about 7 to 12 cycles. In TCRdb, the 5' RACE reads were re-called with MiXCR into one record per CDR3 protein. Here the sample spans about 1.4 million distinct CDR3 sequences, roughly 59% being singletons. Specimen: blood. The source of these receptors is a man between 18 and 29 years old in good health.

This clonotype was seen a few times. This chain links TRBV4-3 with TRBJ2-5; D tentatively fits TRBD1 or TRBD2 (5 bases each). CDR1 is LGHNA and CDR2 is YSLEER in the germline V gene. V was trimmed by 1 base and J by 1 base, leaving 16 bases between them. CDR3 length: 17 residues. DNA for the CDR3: TGCGCCAGCAGCCAAGCCCGGGGACCGAATGGCCAAGAGACCCAGTACTTC. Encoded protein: CASSQARGPNGQETQYF.

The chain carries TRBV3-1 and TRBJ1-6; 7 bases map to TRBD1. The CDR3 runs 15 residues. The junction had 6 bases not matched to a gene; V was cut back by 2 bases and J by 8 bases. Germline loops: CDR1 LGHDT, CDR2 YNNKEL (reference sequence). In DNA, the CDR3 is TGTGCCAGCAGCCAAAGACAGGGTTCGTATTCACCCCTCCACTTT. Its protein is CASSQRQGSYSPLHF.

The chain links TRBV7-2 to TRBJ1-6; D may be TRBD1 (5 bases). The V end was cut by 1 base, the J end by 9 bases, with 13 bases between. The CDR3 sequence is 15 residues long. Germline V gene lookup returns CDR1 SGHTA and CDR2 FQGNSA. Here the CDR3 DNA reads TGTGCCAGCAGCTTAGGGGGCGTAGGCGGTTCACCCCTCCACTTT. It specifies CASSLGGVGGSPLHF.

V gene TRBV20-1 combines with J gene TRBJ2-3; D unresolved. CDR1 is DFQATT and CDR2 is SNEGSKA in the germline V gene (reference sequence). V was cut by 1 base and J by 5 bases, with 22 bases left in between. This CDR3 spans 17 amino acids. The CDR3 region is CSARGLPSSHGLDTQYF. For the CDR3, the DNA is TGCAGTGCTAGAGGCCTACCGTCCTCTCACGGCTTAGATACGCAGTATTTT.

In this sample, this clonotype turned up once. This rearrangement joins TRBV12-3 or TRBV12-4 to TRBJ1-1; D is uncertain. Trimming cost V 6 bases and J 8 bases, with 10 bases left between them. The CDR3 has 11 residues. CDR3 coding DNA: TGTGCCAGCAGCCGCCGGGAGGAAGCTTTCTTT. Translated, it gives CASSRREEAFF.

CDR3 nucleotides: TGTGCCAGCAGCCATTTTCGGACGGGGAACACTGAAGCTTTCTTT. Amino acid sequence: CASSHFRTGNTEAFF. The V and J genes are TRBV14 and TRBJ1-1; D gene uncertain. This CDR3 contains 15 residues. With 3 bases removed from V and 1 base from J, the gap between germline ends came to 12 bases. The germline CDR1 and CDR2 sequences are SGHDN and FVKESK.

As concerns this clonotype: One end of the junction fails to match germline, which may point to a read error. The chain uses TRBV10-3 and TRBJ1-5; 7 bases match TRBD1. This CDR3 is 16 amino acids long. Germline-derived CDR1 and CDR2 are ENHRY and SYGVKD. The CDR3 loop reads CAISESGQYSNQPQHF. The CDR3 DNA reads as TGTGCCATCAGTGAGTCGGGACAGTATAGCAATCAGCCTCAGCATTTT.

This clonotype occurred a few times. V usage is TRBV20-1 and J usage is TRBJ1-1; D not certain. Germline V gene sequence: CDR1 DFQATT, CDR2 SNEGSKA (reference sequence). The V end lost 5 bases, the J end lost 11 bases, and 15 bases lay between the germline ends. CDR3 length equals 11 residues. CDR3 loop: CSAYRASWAFF. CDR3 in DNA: TGCAGTGCTTACAGAGCCTCGTGGGCTTTCTTT.

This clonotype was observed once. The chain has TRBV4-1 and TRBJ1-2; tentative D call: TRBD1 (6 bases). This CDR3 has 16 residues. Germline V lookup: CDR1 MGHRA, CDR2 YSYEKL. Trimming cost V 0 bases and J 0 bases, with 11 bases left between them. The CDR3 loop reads CASSQELTGPNYGYTF. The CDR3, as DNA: TGCGCCAGCAGCCAAGAGTTAACAGGGCCTAACTATGGCTACACCTTC.

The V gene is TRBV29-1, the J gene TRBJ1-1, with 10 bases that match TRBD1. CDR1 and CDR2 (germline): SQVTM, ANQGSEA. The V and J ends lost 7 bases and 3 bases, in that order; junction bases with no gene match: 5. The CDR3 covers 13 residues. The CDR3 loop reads CSAMTGGDTEAFF. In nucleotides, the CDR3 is TGCAGCGCTATGACAGGGGGCGACACTGAAGCTTTCTTT.

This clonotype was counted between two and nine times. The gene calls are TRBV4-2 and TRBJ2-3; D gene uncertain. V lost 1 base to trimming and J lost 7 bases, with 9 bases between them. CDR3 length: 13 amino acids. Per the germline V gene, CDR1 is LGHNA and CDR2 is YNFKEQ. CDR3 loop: CASSQGALNTQYF. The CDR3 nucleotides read TGTGCCAGCAGCCAAGGCGCCCTTAATACGCAGTATTTT.

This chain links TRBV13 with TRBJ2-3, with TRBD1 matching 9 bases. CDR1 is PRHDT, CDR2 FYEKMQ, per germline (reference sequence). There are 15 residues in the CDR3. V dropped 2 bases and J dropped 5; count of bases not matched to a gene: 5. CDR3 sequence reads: CASSLRTGAGDTQYF. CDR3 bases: TGTGCCAGCAGCTTAAGGACAGGGGCGGGAGATACGCAGTATTTT.

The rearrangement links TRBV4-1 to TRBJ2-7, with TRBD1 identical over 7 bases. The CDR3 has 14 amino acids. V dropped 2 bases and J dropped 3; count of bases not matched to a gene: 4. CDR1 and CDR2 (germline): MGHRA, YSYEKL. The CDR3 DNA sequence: TGCGCCAGCAGCCAAACACAGGGGTACTACGAGCAGTACTTC. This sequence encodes CASSQTQGYYEQYF.

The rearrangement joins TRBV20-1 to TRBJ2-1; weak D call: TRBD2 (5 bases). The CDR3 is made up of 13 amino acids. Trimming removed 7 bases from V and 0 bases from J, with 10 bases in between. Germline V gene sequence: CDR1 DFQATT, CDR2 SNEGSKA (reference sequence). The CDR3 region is CSGRQLSYNEQFF. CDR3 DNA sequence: TGCAGTGGGAGGCAGCTCTCCTACAATGAGCAGTTCTTC.

CDR3 in DNA: TGTGCCAGCAGAGATACAGGGTACGAGCAGTACTTC. Translating it yields CASRDTGYEQYF. The chain combines TRBV28 with TRBJ2-7; perhaps TRBD1 as D (6 bases). Germline CDR1 is MDHEN and CDR2 is SYDVKM. The CDR3 has 12 amino acids. V shed 6 bases and J shed 4 bases, with 10 bases lying between them.

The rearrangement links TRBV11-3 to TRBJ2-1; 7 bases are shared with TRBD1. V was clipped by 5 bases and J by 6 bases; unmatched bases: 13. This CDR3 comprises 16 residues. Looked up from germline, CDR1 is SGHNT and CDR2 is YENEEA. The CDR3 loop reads CASSPRTGWGVNEQFF. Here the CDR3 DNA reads TGTGCCAGCAGCCCTCGGACAGGCTGGGGTGTCAATGAGCAGTTCTTC.

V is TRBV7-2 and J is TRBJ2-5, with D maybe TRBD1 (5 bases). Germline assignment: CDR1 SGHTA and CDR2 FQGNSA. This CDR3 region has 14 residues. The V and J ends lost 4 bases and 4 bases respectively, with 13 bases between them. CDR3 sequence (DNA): TGTGCCAGCAGCTCGGACAACGGAAGAGAGACCCAGTACTTC. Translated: CASSSDNGRETQYF.

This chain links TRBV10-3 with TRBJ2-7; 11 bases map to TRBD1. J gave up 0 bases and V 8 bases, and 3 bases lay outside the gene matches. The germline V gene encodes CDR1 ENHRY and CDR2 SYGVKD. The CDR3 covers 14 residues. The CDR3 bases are TGTGCCATCGGGGGGACAGGGGGCTCCTACGAGCAGTACTTC. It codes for CAIGGTGGSYEQYF.

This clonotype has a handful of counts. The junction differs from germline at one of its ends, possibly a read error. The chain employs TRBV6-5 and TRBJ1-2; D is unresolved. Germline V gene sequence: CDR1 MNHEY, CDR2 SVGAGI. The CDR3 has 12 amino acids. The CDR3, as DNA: TGCGCCAGCAGCTATCCGGGTTATGGCTACACCTTC. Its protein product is CASSYPGYGYTF.